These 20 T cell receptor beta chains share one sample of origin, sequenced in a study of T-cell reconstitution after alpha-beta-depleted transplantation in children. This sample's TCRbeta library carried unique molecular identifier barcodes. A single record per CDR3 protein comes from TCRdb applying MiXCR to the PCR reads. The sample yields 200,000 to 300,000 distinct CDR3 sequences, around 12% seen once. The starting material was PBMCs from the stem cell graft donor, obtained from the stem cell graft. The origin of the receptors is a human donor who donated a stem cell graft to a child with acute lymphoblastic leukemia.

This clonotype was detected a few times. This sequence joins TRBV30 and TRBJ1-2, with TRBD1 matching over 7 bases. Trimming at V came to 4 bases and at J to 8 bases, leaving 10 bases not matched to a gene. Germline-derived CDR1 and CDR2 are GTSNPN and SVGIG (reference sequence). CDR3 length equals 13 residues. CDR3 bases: TGTGCCTGGACCTCCGACAGGGTCAAGGGCTACACCTTC. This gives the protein CAWTSDRVKGYTF.

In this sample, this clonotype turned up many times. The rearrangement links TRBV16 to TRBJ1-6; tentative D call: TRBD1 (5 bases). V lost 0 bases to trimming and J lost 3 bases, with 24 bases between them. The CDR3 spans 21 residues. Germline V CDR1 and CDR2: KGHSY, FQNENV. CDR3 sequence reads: CASSQSGRDGRSPNYNSPLHF. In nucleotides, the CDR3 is TGTGCCAGCAGCCAATCGGGGAGGGACGGAAGAAGCCCCAACTATAATTCACCCCTCCACTTT.

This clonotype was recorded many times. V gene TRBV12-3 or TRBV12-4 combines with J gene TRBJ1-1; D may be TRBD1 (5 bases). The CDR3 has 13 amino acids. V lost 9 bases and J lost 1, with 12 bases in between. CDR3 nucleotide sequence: TGTGCCAGTGACCAGGGTGCGAACACTGAAGCTTTCTTT. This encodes CASDQGANTEAFF.

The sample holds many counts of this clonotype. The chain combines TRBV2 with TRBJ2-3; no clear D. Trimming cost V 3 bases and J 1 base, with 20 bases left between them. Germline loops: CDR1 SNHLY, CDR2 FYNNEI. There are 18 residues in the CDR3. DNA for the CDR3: TGTGCCAGCAGTGACATCCTTATCAGGTCCTGGGGCACAGATACGCAGTATTTT. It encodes CASSDILIRSWGTDTQYF.

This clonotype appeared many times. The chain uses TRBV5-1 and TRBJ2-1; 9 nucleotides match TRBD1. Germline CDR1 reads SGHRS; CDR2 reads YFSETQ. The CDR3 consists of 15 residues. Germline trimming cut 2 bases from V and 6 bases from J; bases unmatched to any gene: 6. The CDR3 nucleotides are TGCGCCAGCAGCTTCCCGGGACAGGGTCCCAATGAGCAGTTCTTC. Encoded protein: CASSFPGQGPNEQFF.

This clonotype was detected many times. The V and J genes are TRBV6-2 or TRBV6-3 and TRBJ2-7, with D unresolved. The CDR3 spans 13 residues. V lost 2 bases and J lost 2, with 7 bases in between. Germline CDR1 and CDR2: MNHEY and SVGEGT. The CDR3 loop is CASSYGSTYEQYF. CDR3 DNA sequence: TGTGCCAGCAGTTACGGCAGTACCTACGAGCAGTACTTC.

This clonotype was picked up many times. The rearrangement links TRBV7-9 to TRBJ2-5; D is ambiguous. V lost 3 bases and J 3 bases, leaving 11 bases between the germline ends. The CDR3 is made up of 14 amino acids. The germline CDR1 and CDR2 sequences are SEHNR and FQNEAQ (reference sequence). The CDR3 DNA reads TGTGCCAGCAGCTTTTCCTCCAAAAAAGAGACCCAGTACTTC. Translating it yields CASSFSSKKETQYF.

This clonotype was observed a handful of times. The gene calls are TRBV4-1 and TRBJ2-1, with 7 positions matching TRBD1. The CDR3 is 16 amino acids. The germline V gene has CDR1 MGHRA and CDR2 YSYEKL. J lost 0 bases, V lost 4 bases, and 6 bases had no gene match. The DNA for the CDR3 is TGCGCCAGCAGCCTCCGGGCAGGGGGCTCCTACAATGAGCAGTTCTTC. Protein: CASSLRAGGSYNEQFF.

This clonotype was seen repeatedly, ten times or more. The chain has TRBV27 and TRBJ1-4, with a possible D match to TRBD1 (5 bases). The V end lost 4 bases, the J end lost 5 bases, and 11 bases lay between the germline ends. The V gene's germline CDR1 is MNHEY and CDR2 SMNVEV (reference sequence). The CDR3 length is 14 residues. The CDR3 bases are TGTGCCAGCAGTTCATCAAGGGGAAATGAAAAACTGTTTTTT. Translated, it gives CASSSSRGNEKLFF.

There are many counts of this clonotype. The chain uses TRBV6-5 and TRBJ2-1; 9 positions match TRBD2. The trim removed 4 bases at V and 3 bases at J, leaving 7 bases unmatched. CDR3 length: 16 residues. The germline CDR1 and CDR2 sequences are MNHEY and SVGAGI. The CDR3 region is CASSSLGAGGYNEQFF. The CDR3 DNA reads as TGTGCCAGCAGTTCCCTAGGAGCGGGGGGCTACAATGAGCAGTTCTTC.

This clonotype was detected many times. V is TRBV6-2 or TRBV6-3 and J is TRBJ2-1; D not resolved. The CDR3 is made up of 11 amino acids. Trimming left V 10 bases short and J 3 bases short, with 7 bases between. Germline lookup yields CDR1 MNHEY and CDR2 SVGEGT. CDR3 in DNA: TGTGCCACCAATCTCTACAATGAGCAGTTCTTC. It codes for CATNLYNEQFF.

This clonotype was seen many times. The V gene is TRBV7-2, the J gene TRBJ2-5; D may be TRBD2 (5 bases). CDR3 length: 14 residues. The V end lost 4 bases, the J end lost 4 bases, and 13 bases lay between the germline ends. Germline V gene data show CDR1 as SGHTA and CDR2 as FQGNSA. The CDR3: CASSSVRTGETQYF. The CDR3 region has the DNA TGTGCCAGCAGCTCGGTCCGGACTGGAGAGACCCAGTACTTC. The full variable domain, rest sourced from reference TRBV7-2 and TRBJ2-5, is GAGVSQSPSNKVTEKGKDVELRCDPISGHTALYWYRQSLGQGLEFLIYFQGNSAPDKSGLPSDRFSAERTGGSVSTLTIQRTQQEDSAVYLCASSSVRTGETQYFGPGTRLLVL.

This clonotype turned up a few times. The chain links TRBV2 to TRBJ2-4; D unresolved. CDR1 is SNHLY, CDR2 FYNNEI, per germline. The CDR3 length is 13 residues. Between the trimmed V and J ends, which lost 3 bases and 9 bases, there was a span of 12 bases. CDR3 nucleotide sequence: TGTGCCAGCAGTGAGATTCCTCAAGGCATTCAGTACTTC. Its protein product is CASSEIPQGIQYF.

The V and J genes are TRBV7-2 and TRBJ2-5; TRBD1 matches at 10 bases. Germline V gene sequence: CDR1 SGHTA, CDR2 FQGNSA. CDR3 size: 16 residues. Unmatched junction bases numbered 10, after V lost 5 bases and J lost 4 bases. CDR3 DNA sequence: TGTGCCAGCAGCCCGAAACCGACAGGGGGCAGAGAGACCCAGTACTTC. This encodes CASSPKPTGGRETQYF.

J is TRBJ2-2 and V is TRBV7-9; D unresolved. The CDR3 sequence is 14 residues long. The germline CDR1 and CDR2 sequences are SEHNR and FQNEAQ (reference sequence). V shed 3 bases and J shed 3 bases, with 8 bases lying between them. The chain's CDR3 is CASSLQSDTGELFF. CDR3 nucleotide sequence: TGTGCCAGCAGCTTGCAGTCAGACACCGGGGAGCTGTTTTTT.

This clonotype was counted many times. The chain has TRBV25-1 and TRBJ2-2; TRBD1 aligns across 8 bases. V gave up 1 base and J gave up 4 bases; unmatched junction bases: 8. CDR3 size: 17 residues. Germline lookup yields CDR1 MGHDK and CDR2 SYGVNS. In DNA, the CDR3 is TGTGCCAGCAGTGAATCCGGGCAGGGGGCTTTCACCGGGGAGCTGTTTTTT. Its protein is CASSESGQGAFTGELFF.

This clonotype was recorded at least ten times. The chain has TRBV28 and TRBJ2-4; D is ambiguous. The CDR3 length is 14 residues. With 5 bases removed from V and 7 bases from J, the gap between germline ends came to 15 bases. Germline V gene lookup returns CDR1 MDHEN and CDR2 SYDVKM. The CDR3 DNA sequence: TGTGCCAGCAGTCGGGCCGGATCCGTGAACATTCAGTACTTC. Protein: CASSRAGSVNIQYF.

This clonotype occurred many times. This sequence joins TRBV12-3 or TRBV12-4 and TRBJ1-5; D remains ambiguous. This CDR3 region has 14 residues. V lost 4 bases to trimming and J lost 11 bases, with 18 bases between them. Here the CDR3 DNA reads TGTGCCAGCAGTTCGTACTCGAGCACCGGGGCCCAGCATTTT. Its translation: CASSSYSSTGAQHF.

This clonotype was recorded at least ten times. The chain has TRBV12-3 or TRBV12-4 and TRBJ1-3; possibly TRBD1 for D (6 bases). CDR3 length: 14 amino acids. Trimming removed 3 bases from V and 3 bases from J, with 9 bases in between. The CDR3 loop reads CASSFGGHGNTIYF. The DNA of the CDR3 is TGTGCCAGCAGTTTCGGGGGGCATGGAAACACCATATATTTT.

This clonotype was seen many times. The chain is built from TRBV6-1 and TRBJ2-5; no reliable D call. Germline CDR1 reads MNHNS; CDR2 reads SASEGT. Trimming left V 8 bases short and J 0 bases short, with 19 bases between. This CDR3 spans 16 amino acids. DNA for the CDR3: TGTGCCAGCCCGCCCTTCCTCGAGGAGTACCAAGAGACCCAGTACTTC. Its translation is CASPPFLEEYQETQYF.